Sequencing of this T cell receptor beta chain was carried out in a study of vaccination and CD4 T cells after COVID-19 (dated by TCRdb to about 2022). Study-wide context: Convalescent patients had a positive SARS-CoV-2 result on nasal swab PCR, and of these patients, several had mild disease and one had severe disease. Six males and four females were included in the convalescent cohort, with two Hispanic individuals, seven Caucasians, two Asians and one multiracial person represented. Each participant got two doses of either the Pfizer-BioNTech BNT162b2 vaccine (n=8) or the Moderna mRNA-1273 vaccine (n=2). Post-COVID blood samples from convalescent patients were collected a median of roughly 100 days after diagnosis, with a range of 35 to 161 days. The time from the second vaccine dose to post-vaccine blood sampling had a median of roughly 70 days and ranged from roughly 13 to 241 days. A few convalescent patients were sampled both early after vaccination (day 14) and late after vaccination (days 161 to 241). The cultures were stimulated with overlapping spike peptide pools from SARS-CoV-2 and from the common cold coronaviruses HCoV-NL63, HCoV-OC43 and HCoV-229E. Control cultures received a CEFX viral epitope pool as the positive control, an HIV-1 Nef peptide pool as the negative control, or no peptide. In roughly nine COVID-19 convalescent patients and a handful of infection-naive healthy vaccine recipients, the spike-specific CD4+ TCR repertoire before mRNA vaccination was compared with the repertoire after mRNA vaccination. What the research found in general, with its limitations: Only a relatively small number of convalescent patients were included in the study, and early timepoints following natural infection were not analyzed. In convalescent patients, a median approximately 86% of post-vaccine SARS-CoV-2-reactive clones were detected only after vaccination, and vaccine-specific priming was suggested by this finding. An increase in the median number of SARS-CoV-2-reactive clonotypes from 20 to 25 after infection to 38 after vaccination was observed, but the change was not found to be significant. Of the vaccine-specific clones found in convalescent patients, nearly all (304 of 307) were mono-reactive for SARS-CoV-2 spike instead of being cross-reactive with common cold coronaviruses.

This clonotype appeared a few times. The antigen this receptor binds is unknown. Base qualities are not recorded, but no much larger clone differs from it by a single base. Reading the label with the study, this specimen's time point is: late sampling 161 to 241 days after vaccination in a few convalescent patients. What the treatment or condition label conveys for this sample: roughly 10-day PBMC culture with coronavirus spike peptide pools or control peptides (ViraFEST assay). The study used the ViraFEST assay, which expanded antigen-specific T cells with peptide pools and then identified expanded clonotypes by TCR sequencing. The convalescent patients' positive SARS-CoV-2 PCR tests were from March to December 2020, which was before the Alpha, Beta and Delta variants emerged in the United States. Each well held millions of PBMCs cultured in IMDM containing roughly 5% human AB serum and 10 IU/ml IL-2, with around 9.2 ug/ml peptide pools added. Half of the culture medium was replaced with fresh IL-2-containing medium on days 3 and 7. After approximately 11 days of culture, CD4+ T cells were isolated by negative selection with the EasySep CD4+ T cell isolation kit. Ficoll-Paque Plus gradient centrifugation was used to isolate PBMCs from whole blood, and the isolated PBMCs were then either used fresh or cryopreserved at -140C. Each culture condition was generally run in triplicate wells.

To prepare the library, PCR was applied. At the Johns Hopkins FTIC core, DNA from the cultured CD4+ T cells underwent TCR sequencing with the Oncomine TCR Beta short-read assay. The QIAamp micro DNA kit was used to extract genomic DNA from the cultured CD4+ T cells. The Oncomine TCR Beta libraries from cultured CD4+ T cells were pooled using unique dual indexes and then sequenced on an Illumina iSeq 100. The authors processed their data as follows. Non-productive sequences were removed, and CDR3s that did not start with C, did not end with F or W, or were shorter than 7 amino acids were discarded. The MANAFEST web application was used to identify antigen-specific clonotypes by comparing peptide-stimulated wells against reference wells and other culture wells. For a clone to be called positive, the clone needed an FDR below 0.05, an odds ratio above 5, and a productive frequency above 0.1% in at least two of three replicate wells. Clonotypes that were significantly expanded in both SARS-CoV-2 spike wells and at least one common cold coronavirus spike condition were defined as cross-reactive. Using R version 3.6.1, CDR3 homology was evaluated through Levenshtein distances (stringdist) along with unrooted phylogenetic trees (ape). TCRdb handled the public reads itself, with Q25 trimming in fastp and clone calling in MiXCR, and kept productive beta chains. Each CDR3 protein appears once, grouped with its most common genes and DNA. It is TCRdb's table, rather than the study itself, that gives the V and J calls and clone size. Counted in this sample were roughly 15,000 distinct CDR3 sequences; about 51% of them appeared once. The ten largest clones represent roughly 13% of the sample.

V is pared back by 5 bases and J by 5 bases, with 13 bases lying between the germline termini. The CDR3 sequence holds 14 residues, the cysteine and phenylalanine included. The retained sequence is limited to the CDR3, 42 bases, with the frame set at the first base. Sequences SEHNR (CDR1) and FQNEAQ (CDR2) are obtained from the germline V gene (reference sequence). Here the chain combines TRBV7-9 and TRBJ1-5, and the D gene may be TRBD1, 5 bases matching. The source was CD4+ T cells from blood, cultured in vitro, collected about 7 months after SARS-CoV-2 vaccination. This receptor was obtained from a human donor who had recovered from COVID-19. The CDR3 is CASSPAGGDQPQHF. The DNA sequence is TGTGCCAGCAGCCCAGCCGGGGGAGATCAGCCCCAGCATTTT.